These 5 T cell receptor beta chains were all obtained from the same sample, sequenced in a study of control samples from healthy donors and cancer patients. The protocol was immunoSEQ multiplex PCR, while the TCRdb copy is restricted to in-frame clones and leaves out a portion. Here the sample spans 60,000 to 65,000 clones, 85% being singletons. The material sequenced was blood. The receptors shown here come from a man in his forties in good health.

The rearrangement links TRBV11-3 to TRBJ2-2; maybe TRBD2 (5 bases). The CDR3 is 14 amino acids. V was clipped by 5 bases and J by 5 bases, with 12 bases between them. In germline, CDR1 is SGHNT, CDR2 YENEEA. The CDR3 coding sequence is TGTGCCAGCAGCCCTTTGACGGGGACCGGGGAGCTGTTTTTT. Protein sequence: CASSPLTGTGELFF.

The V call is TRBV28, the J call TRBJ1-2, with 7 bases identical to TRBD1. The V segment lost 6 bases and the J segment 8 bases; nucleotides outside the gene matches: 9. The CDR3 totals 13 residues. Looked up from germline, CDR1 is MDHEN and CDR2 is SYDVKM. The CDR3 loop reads CASRSGTEKGYTF. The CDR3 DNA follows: TGTGCCAGCAGATCCGGGACAGAGAAAGGCTACACCTTC.

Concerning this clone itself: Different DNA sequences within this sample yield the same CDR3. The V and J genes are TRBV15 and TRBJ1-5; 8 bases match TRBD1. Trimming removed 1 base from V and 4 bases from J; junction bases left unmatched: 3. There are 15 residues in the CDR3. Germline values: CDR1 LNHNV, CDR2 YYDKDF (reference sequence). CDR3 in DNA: TGTGCCACCAGCAGAGGGGGACAGGTGAATCAGCCCCAGCATTTT. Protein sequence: CATSRGGQVNQPQHF. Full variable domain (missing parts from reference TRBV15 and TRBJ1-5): DAMVIQNPRYQVTQFGKPVTLSCSQTLNHNVMYWYQQKSSQAPKLLFHYYDKDFNNEADTPDNFQSRRPNTSFCFLDIRSPGLGDTAMYLCATSRGGQVNQPQHFGDGTRLSIL.

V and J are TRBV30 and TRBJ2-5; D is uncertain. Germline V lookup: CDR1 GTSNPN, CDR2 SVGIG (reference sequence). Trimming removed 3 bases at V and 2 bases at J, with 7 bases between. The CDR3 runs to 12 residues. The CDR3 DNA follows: TGTGCCTGGAGGGGGTCGCAAGAGACCCAGTACTTC. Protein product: CAWRGSQETQYF.

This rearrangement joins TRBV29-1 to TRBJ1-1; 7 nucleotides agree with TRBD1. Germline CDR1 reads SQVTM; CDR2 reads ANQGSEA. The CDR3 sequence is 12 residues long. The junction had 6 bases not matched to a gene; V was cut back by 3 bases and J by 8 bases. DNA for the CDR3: TGCAGCGTTGATGCCAGGGGGATAGAAGCTTTCTTT. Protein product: CSVDARGIEAFF.